The clone carrying this T cell receptor (beta chain) was counted at least ten times. The data stem from a study of T cells after yellow fever vaccination. As TCR cDNA was made by 5'RACE template switching, a universal primer site and UMIs were added. TCRdb re-called the 5' RACE reads with MiXCR, one entry per CDR3 protein. The sample has about 53,000 distinct CDR3 sequences; around 5.4% are singletons. CDR1 is MGHRA, CDR2 YSYEKL, per germline. Trimming took off 4 bases at V and 3 bases at J, with 9 bases between the two ends. The CDR3 has 13 residues. This receptor was taken from a man aged 18 to 30 who received the YFV17D yellow fever vaccine. This specimen consisted of PBMCs, either bulk or a sorted T-cell subset (CD4+, CD8+, memory, or dextramer-sorted; not recorded which), obtained on the day of the yellow fever booster vaccination. The chain joins TRBV4-1 to TRBJ1-2; a possible D gene is TRBD1 (5 bases). The CDR3 sequence is CASSLGTDYGYTF. For the CDR3, the DNA is TGCGCCAGCAGCCTTGGGACGGACTATGGCTACACCTTC.